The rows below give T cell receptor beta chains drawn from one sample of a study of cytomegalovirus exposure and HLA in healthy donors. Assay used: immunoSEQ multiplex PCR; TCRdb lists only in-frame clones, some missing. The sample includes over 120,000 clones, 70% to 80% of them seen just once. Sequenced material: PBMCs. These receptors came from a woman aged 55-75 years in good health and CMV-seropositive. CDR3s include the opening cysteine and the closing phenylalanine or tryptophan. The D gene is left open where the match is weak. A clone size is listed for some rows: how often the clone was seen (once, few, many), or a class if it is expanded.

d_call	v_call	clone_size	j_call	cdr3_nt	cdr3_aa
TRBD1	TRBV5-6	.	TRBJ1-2	TGTGCCAGCAGCCCACCGGGACAGCCTTCCTATGGCTACACCTTC	CASSPPGQPSYGYTF
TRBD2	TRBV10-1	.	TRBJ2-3	TGCGCCAGCAGCACTGGAGCGGGAGCAACAGATACGCAGTATTTT	CASSTGAGATDTQYF
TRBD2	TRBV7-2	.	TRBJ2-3	TGTGCCAGCAGCTTAGGTGGCGGGAGCGAGACAGATACGCAGTATTTT	CASSLGGGSETDTQYF
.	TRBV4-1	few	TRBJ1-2	TGCGCCAGCAGCCAAGTCAGTACTAACTATGGCTACACCTTC	CASSQVSTNYGYTF
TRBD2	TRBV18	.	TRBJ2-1	TGTGCCAGCTCTCCACCGGGACTAGCAGGTAATGAGCAGTTCTTC	CASSPPGLAGNEQFF
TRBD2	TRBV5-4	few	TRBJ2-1	TGTGCCAGCAGCCCGAAAGCGGGACTTCGCAATGAGCAGTTCTTC	CASSPKAGLRNEQFF
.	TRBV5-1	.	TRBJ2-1	TGCGCCAGCAGACTTAACAATGAGCAGTTCTTC	CASRLNNEQFF
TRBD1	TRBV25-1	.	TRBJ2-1	TGTGCCAGCAACGGACAGGGGGGATCCTACAATGAGCAGTTCTTC	CASNGQGGSYNEQFF
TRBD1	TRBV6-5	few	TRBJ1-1	TGTGCCAGCAGTACAGGGGGCACTGAAGCTTTCTTT	CASSTGGTEAFF
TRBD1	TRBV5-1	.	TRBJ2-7	TGCGCCAGCAGCCACGACATCTTGACAGGGGATTCGTACGAGCAGTACTTC	CASSHDILTGDSYEQYF
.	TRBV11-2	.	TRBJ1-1	TGTGCCAGCAGCCCCCCCGGGGGGGTTCTCACTGAAGCTTTCTTT	CASSPPGGVLTEAFF
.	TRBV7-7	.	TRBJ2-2	TGTGCTAGCAGCCAGACTAGGTCTGCCGGGGAGCTGTTTTTT	CASSQTRSAGELFF
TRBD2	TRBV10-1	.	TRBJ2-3	TGCGCCAGTAGAGCGGGAGCGACAGATACGCAGTATTTT	CASRAGATDTQYF
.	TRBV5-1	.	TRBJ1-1	TGCGCCAGCAGCTTGGCCGGGGACACTGAAGCTTTCTTT	CASSLAGDTEAFF
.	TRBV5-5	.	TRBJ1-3	TGTGCCAGCAGCTTGTATCTACAGGGAGGAAACACCATATATTTT	CASSLYLQGGNTIYF
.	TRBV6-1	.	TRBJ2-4	TGTGCCAGCAGTGCACGTGACCAGGGGAGTGCCAAAAACATTCAGTACTTC	CASSARDQGSAKNIQYF
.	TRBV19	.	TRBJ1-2	TGTGCCAGTGGAGTCATTGGCTACACCTTC	CASGVIGYTF
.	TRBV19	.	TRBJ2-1	TGTGCCAGTAGCTCCTCGTATAGGACTGGATCCGAGCAGTTCTTC	CASSSSYRTGSEQFF